This is a list of T cell receptor beta chains from one sample in a study of blood T cell repertoires in COVID-19. Data came from immunoSEQ multiplex PCR; TCRdb stores just in-frame clones and leaves some out. The table lists approximately 94,000 clones, over 75% of them singletons. Sequencing was carried out using peripheral blood. The receptors derive from a man younger than 40 in a cohort sampled during active COVID-19. Each CDR3 is given with its conserved first and last residue. Rows may omit the clone size; those that give it use once, few, many or a size class.

clone size: -
J gene: TRBJ2-2
V gene: TRBV9
CDR3 protein: CASSKGLAGGNTGELFF

clone size: -
J gene: TRBJ1-1
V gene: TRBV6-5
CDR3 protein: CASSSGTGRAFF

clone size: -
J gene: TRBJ2-7
V gene: TRBV6-5
CDR3 protein: CASSYDSGVGEQYF

clone size: -
J gene: TRBJ1-1
V gene: TRBV4-1
CDR3 protein: CASSQGQTVNTEAFF

clone size: once
J gene: TRBJ1-6
V gene: TRBV5-6
CDR3 protein: CASSLPQGSGGSPLHF

clone size: -
J gene: TRBJ2-2
V gene: TRBV7-2
CDR3 protein: CASSYRAGELFF

clone size: -
J gene: TRBJ2-2
V gene: TRBV6-5
CDR3 protein: CASYRLAGNTGELFF

clone size: -
J gene: TRBJ1-3
V gene: TRBV3-1/TRBV3-2
CDR3 protein: CASRDALGGHSGNTIYF

clone size: -
J gene: TRBJ1-2
V gene: TRBV5-5
CDR3 protein: CASSYLRGQGDYGYTF

clone size: -
J gene: TRBJ2-7
V gene: TRBV11-1
CDR3 protein: CASSLDPSYEQYF

clone size: once
J gene: TRBJ2-5
V gene: TRBV15
CDR3 protein: CATSRPGQGETQYF

clone size: -
J gene: TRBJ2-7
V gene: TRBV4-1
CDR3 protein: CASSQGLSYEQYF

clone size: -
J gene: TRBJ1-1
V gene: TRBV6-2/TRBV6-3
CDR3 protein: CASSYSISGSMNTEAFF

clone size: -
J gene: TRBJ1-1
V gene: TRBV2
CDR3 protein: CASRAQGNTEAFF

clone size: -
J gene: TRBJ2-7
V gene: TRBV21-1
CDR3 protein: CASSNGGTLSYEQYF

clone size: -
J gene: TRBJ2-3
V gene: TRBV7-2
CDR3 protein: CASSLTAMTDTQYF

clone size: -
J gene: TRBJ2-5
V gene: TRBV7-2
CDR3 protein: CASSWDSTQETQYF

clone size: -
J gene: TRBJ2-5
V gene: TRBV7-9
CDR3 protein: CASSLDREEGETQYF

clone size: -
J gene: TRBJ2-6
V gene: TRBV6-2/TRBV6-3
CDR3 protein: CASSYRGLYVSGANVLTF

clone size: -
J gene: TRBJ2-1
V gene: TRBV6-6
CDR3 protein: CASKVVPNAGEQFF

clone size: -
J gene: TRBJ2-7
V gene: TRBV11-2
CDR3 protein: CASSLASLRDSSYEQYF

clone size: -
J gene: TRBJ1-6
V gene: TRBV9
CDR3 protein: CASSVEVRTDSPLHF

clone size: -
J gene: TRBJ2-3
V gene: TRBV5-1
CDR3 protein: CASSSGGQDTQYF

clone size: -
J gene: TRBJ2-5
V gene: TRBV7-9
CDR3 protein: CASSSRSLKPQETQYF

clone size: -
J gene: TRBJ2-6
V gene: TRBV30
CDR3 protein: CAWSVRTLGANVLTF

clone size: -
J gene: TRBJ1-1
V gene: TRBV24-1
CDR3 protein: CATSRGSTGEAFF

clone size: -
J gene: TRBJ1-3
V gene: TRBV5-6
CDR3 protein: CASSLQGRNTIYF

clone size: -
J gene: TRBJ2-7
V gene: TRBV19
CDR3 protein: CASSTSRAGDLYEQYF

clone size: once
J gene: TRBJ2-5
V gene: TRBV13
CDR3 protein: CASSRTTKETQYF

clone size: -
J gene: TRBJ1-2
V gene: TRBV28
CDR3 protein: CASSRGPSNYGYTF

clone size: -
J gene: TRBJ2-1
V gene: TRBV28
CDR3 protein: CASSFPLRGYNEQFF

clone size: -
J gene: TRBJ1-2
V gene: TRBV12-3/TRBV12-4
CDR3 protein: CASSKGADYGYTF

clone size: -
J gene: TRBJ1-2
V gene: TRBV28
CDR3 protein: CASSFTDRGYGYTF

clone size: -
J gene: TRBJ2-4
V gene: TRBV12-1
CDR3 protein: CASSFDSQSSSSLAKNIQYF

clone size: -
J gene: TRBJ2-7
V gene: TRBV10-3
CDR3 protein: CAISAGFGYEQYF

clone size: -
J gene: TRBJ2-3
V gene: TRBV7-6
CDR3 protein: CASSLGTSGTDTQYF

clone size: -
J gene: TRBJ2-1
V gene: TRBV5-1
CDR3 protein: CASSSPSDRGNEQFF

clone size: -
J gene: TRBJ1-4
V gene: TRBV7-9
CDR3 protein: CASSLVDRGPEKLFF

clone size: -
J gene: TRBJ2-7
V gene: TRBV5-1
CDR3 protein: CASSPGLAGGRQYF

clone size: -
J gene: TRBJ1-1
V gene: TRBV19
CDR3 protein: CASTWDRENTEAFF

clone size: -
J gene: TRBJ2-3
V gene: TRBV6-5
CDR3 protein: CASSLRFFGDTQYF

clone size: once
J gene: TRBJ1-1
V gene: TRBV2
CDR3 protein: CASSVGDRNTEAFF

clone size: -
J gene: TRBJ1-3
V gene: TRBV7-3
CDR3 protein: CASSLGGSGGNTIYF

clone size: -
J gene: TRBJ1-1
V gene: TRBV28
CDR3 protein: CASRGAMSHTEAFF

clone size: -
J gene: TRBJ1-5
V gene: TRBV5-1
CDR3 protein: CASSLELNQPQHF

clone size: -
J gene: TRBJ1-2
V gene: TRBV5-1
CDR3 protein: CASSPNPGQGYYGYTF

clone size: -
J gene: TRBJ2-1
V gene: TRBV7-3
CDR3 protein: CASSRDFLGDEQFF

clone size: once
J gene: TRBJ1-5
V gene: TRBV7-8
CDR3 protein: CASSLNGQGFSDQPQHF

clone size: -
J gene: TRBJ2-7
V gene: TRBV7-2
CDR3 protein: CASSVTSGGAYEQYF

clone size: -
J gene: TRBJ2-3
V gene: TRBV11-2
CDR3 protein: CASSLGGLSGGRMQF

clone size: -
J gene: TRBJ2-1
V gene: TRBV3-1/TRBV3-2
CDR3 protein: CASSQVWRGSNEQFF

clone size: -
J gene: TRBJ1-6
V gene: TRBV5-8
CDR3 protein: CASSVTGWISYNSPLHF

clone size: -
J gene: TRBJ2-5
V gene: TRBV7-3
CDR3 protein: CASSRLAGAQETQYF